The 23 T cell receptor beta chains below come from one sample, sequenced in a study of monozygotic twins with inflammatory bowel disease. TCRdb reprocessed the 5' RACE reads, with one entry per CDR3 protein and no DNA. Listed are approximately 400,000 distinct CDR3 sequences; 2% to 3% falls within the top ten. The sequencing sample was made of blood. The receptors stem from a human donor with ulcerative colitis or Crohn's disease, or a healthy co-twin of an affected twin (not recorded which).

This chain's CDR3 is CASSPTDLQGDGYTF. The chain combines TRBV18 with TRBJ1-2. The length of the CDR3 is 15 residues. Germline lookup yields CDR1 KGHSH and CDR2 LQKENI.

The CDR3 loop is CSARATSGSFGTQYF. This chain joins TRBV20-1 and TRBJ2-5; TCRdb calls TRBD2, which cannot be checked without DNA. The CDR3 runs 15 residues. CDR1 and CDR2 from the germline V gene are DFQATT and SNEGSKA (reference sequence).

The genes are TRBV20-1 and TRBJ2-5; TCRdb reports TRBD1, a call that lacks DNA to check it against. CDR1 is DFQATT and CDR2 is SNEGSKA in the germline V gene (reference sequence). The CDR3 totals 16 residues. This CDR3 reads CSAREGARGAGETQYF.

This chain connects TRBV19 to TRBJ2-2; TCRdb gives TRBD1 as the D gene, but with no DNA this cannot be confirmed. Germline V gives CDR1 LNHDA, CDR2 SQIVND (reference sequence). The CDR3 spans 13 residues. The CDR3 region is CASRGGQVGELFF.

The chain has TRBV7-3 and TRBJ2-1; the TRBD1 assignment by TCRdb is unverifiable without DNA. Germline CDR1 SGHTA, CDR2 FQGTGA. The CDR3 extends over 16 amino acids. This CDR3 is CASSSNSGTLLGEQFF. The entire variable domain, with the rest obtained from reference TRBV7-3 and TRBJ2-1, is as follows: GAGVSQTPSNKVTEKGKYVELRCDPISGHTALYWYRQSLGQGPEFLIYFQGTGAADDSGLPNDRFFAVRPEGSVSTLKIQRTERGDSAVYLCASSSNSGTLLGEQFFGPGTRLTVL.

The chain is built from TRBV7-6 and TRBJ1-4. Germline CDR1 is SGHVS and CDR2 is FNYEAQ. This CDR3 is built from 12 residues. The CDR3: CASSGVDEKLFF.

The chain recombines TRBV6-6 with TRBJ2-5; TCRdb gives TRBD2 as the D gene, but with no DNA this cannot be confirmed. Germline V gene sequence: CDR1 MNHNY, CDR2 SVGAGI (reference sequence). The CDR3 runs to 14 residues. The CDR3 loop reads CASSYSDSGRAQYF.

J is TRBJ1-4 and V is TRBV10-3; TCRdb outputs TRBD1, but without DNA this stays unchecked. The CDR3 covers 12 residues. The germline V gene encodes CDR1 ENHRY and CDR2 SYGVKD. Here the CDR3 reads CAISQDNEKLFF.

The rearrangement links TRBV25-1 to TRBJ2-1. This CDR3 has 11 amino acids. From germline, CDR1 is MGHDK and CDR2 SYGVNS. The CDR3 spells CASTSYNEQFF.

The V call is TRBV6-2 or TRBV6-3, the J call TRBJ1-1. This CDR3 comprises 16 residues. The V gene's germline CDR1 is MNHEY and CDR2 SVGEGT. The CDR3: CATNNGPRSQNTEAFF.

This chain joins TRBV20-1 and TRBJ1-3; the TCRdb D gene call, TRBD1, has no DNA to confirm it. Germline V CDR1 and CDR2: DFQATT, SNEGSKA (reference sequence). The CDR3 has 16 residues. The CDR3 loop is CSARDHGTASGNTIYF.

The chain has TRBV4-1 and TRBJ1-4; the D gene TCRdb calls, TRBD1, cannot be checked with no DNA. This CDR3 comprises 16 residues. Germline V gene data show CDR1 as MGHRA and CDR2 as YSYEKL. CDR3 sequence: CASSQGLQGINEKLFF.

This chain links TRBV11-2 with TRBJ2-5; TCRdb's D call of TRBD1 is untestable without DNA. The length of the CDR3 is 14 residues. Germline V lookup: CDR1 SGHAT, CDR2 FQNNGV. This CDR3 reads CASSPGQYQETQYF.

The chain combines TRBV7-2 with TRBJ1-5; the TRBD1 assignment by TCRdb is unverifiable without DNA. The length of the CDR3 is 17 residues. The germline V gene has CDR1 SGHTA and CDR2 FQGNSA. CDR3 in amino acids: CASSLGVRGRGNQPQHF.

This rearrangement joins TRBV29-1 to TRBJ1-1. CDR3 size: 15 residues. The germline gives CDR1 SQVTM, CDR2 ANQGSEA. The CDR3 here is CSGGGDPTRYTEAFF.

This chain uses TRBV19 with TRBJ2-5; TCRdb picks TRBD1, but there is no DNA to check that call. The germline V gene has CDR1 LNHDA and CDR2 SQIVND (reference sequence). The CDR3 has 13 amino acids. CDR3 loop: CASGGTVKETQYF.

This chain joins TRBV19 and TRBJ2-6. The CDR3 consists of 13 residues. Germline V gene lookup returns CDR1 LNHDA and CDR2 SQIVND (reference sequence). The CDR3 sequence is CASSMTGANVLTF.

This chain uses TRBV5-1 with TRBJ1-1; TCRdb gives TRBD1 as the D gene, but with no DNA this cannot be confirmed. This CDR3 spans 15 amino acids. From germline, CDR1 is SGHRS and CDR2 YFSETQ. CDR3: CASSSKQGLDTEAFF.

The chain links TRBV10-3 to TRBJ2-7. CDR1 and CDR2 (germline): ENHRY, SYGVKD. The CDR3 has 11 residues. CDR3 region: CAISRGSEQYF.

The genes are TRBV6-5 and TRBJ1-4; TCRdb's assignment of TRBD1 cannot be checked, as there is no DNA. This CDR3 contains 13 residues. Germline V lookup: CDR1 MNHEY, CDR2 SVGAGI. The CDR3: CASSPLRGEKLFF.

V is TRBV29-1 and J is TRBJ2-7. The germline V gene has CDR1 SQVTM and CDR2 ANQGSEA. This CDR3 region has 12 residues. The CDR3: CSVSTNSYEQYF.

The chain couples TRBV5-1 to TRBJ2-1; TCRdb's D gene call, TRBD1, goes unchecked for lack of DNA. This CDR3 has 15 residues. The germline CDR1 and CDR2 sequences are SGHRS and YFSETQ. The CDR3 here is CASSLGLGRNNEQFF.

The chain carries TRBV12-3 or TRBV12-4 and TRBJ2-6; TCRdb designates TRBD2, a call that cannot be tested without DNA. The length of the CDR3 is 14 residues. CDR3: CASFSPPRANVLTF.